The present TCR beta chain was sequenced within a study of OX40 agonist ivuxolimab in advanced cancers. Study-wide context: Every 2 weeks, patients received ivuxolimab intravenously, dosed at 0.01 to 10 mg/kg. Patients assigned to dose escalation were diagnosed with hepatocellular carcinoma, melanoma, renal cell or head and neck cancer.

Profiling relied on immunoSEQ multiplex PCR, and the TCRdb table lists in-frame clones only, not all of them. Altogether just under 85,000 clones are present, roughly 80% being singletons, with the ten largest covering under 8%. Blood was sampled at baseline, cycle 4 day 1, and cycle 7 day 1. A note on this clone: Antigen: not known.

In germline, CDR1 is MNHNY, CDR2 SVGAGI (reference sequence). Trimming took 2 bases from V and 4 from J; bases not matched to a gene: 4. The CDR3 sequence is 15 residues long. The study's findings and limits: Among the lowest levels of clonal expansion were found in partial responders at 0.1-3.0 mg/kg.

The sequence was obtained from an adult with an advanced solid tumor such as melanoma, head and neck, liver or kidney cancer. The sequences come from CD4+ or CD8+ T cells sorted from blood, collected in a trial of the OX40 agonist ivuxolimab. The gene calls are TRBV6-6 and TRBJ2-2; 7 positions agree with TRBD2. The CDR3 DNA is TGTGCCAGCAGTTACGAGCTAGCGGTCACCGGGGAGCTGTTTTTT. It yields the protein CASSYELAVTGELFF.